The 21 T cell receptor beta chains in this list originate from one sample, sequenced in a study of blood T cell repertoires in COVID-19. The repertoire was sequenced with immunoSEQ multiplex PCR; TCRdb's copy has only in-frame clones and lacks some. The sample shows approximately 180,000 clones, approximately 90% of them seen only once. The sample was peripheral blood. The receptors here all came from a human donor in a cohort sampled during active COVID-19.

The rearrangement joins TRBV18 to TRBJ2-2, with TRBD2 matching over 8 bases. The CDR3 runs 18 residues. The J segment lost 7 bases and the V segment lost 1 base, leaving 14 bases of the junction unmatched. Germline V CDR1 and CDR2: KGHSH, LQKENI. The CDR3, as DNA: TGTGCCAGCTCACCACGACTAGCGAACAGCAATATTCACGGGGAGCTGTTTTTT. Encoded protein: CASSPRLANSNIHGELFF.

The chain carries TRBV5-6 and TRBJ2-7; possible D gene TRBD1, 5 bases. The germline gives CDR1 SGHDT, CDR2 YYEEEE. Trimming stripped 1 base from V and 9 bases from J, with 14 bases between. This CDR3 spans 13 amino acids. Written as DNA, the CDR3 is TGTGCCAGCAGCTTGACAGGAGCCACGGTGCAGTACTTC. Translating it yields CASSLTGATVQYF.

V and J are TRBV3-1 (or the pseudogene TRBV3-2) and TRBJ1-1; D may be TRBD1 (5 bases). CDR3 length: 17 amino acids. The V end was cut by 0 bases, the J end by 0 bases, with 14 bases between. Germline CDR1 is LGHDT and CDR2 is YNNKEL (reference sequence). CDR3 sequence reads: CASSQDRAARMNTEAFF. DNA for the CDR3: TGTGCCAGCAGCCAAGACAGGGCTGCTCGCATGAACACTGAAGCTTTCTTT.

The chain employs TRBV19 and TRBJ2-2; D remains unclear. This CDR3 contains 12 residues. Trimming removed 10 bases at V and 6 bases at J, with 12 bases between. CDR1 and CDR2 from the germline V gene are LNHDA and SQIVND (reference sequence). In DNA form, the CDR3 reads TGTGCCACCCGTACGGGTTCCGGGGAGCTGTTTTTT. Its translation is CATRTGSGELFF.

The V call is TRBV9, the J call TRBJ2-7; possibly TRBD2 for D (6 bases). Germline V lookup: CDR1 SGDLS, CDR2 YYNGEE. The CDR3 has 14 residues. Trimming stripped 0 bases from V and 5 bases from J, with 12 bases between. CDR3 sequence (DNA): TGTGCCAGCAGCGTAGTGGGAGGCTCGGACGAGCAGTACTTC. Its protein is CASSVVGGSDEQYF.

V is TRBV6-5 and J is TRBJ2-7; unclear D gene. The CDR3 is 12 amino acids. From germline, CDR1 is MNHEY and CDR2 SVGAGI. Trimming stripped 7 bases from V and 5 bases from J, with 12 bases between. CDR3 protein: CASMFTDHEQYF. The CDR3 DNA sequence: TGTGCCAGCATGTTCACAGACCACGAGCAGTACTTC.

This clone was counted at least ten times. This chain links TRBV6-5 with TRBJ2-2; 11 bases fit TRBD2. Looked up from germline, CDR1 is MNHEY and CDR2 is SVGAGI. The CDR3 extends over 15 amino acids. J gave up 7 bases and V 0 bases, and 1 base lay outside the gene matches. The CDR3 loop is CASSYSLAGGGELFF. The CDR3 DNA follows: TGTGCCAGCAGTTACTCTCTAGCGGGAGGCGGGGAGCTGTTTTTT.

The V call is TRBV20-1, the J call TRBJ1-2; the D is unclear. Trimming cost V 3 bases and J 2 bases, with 16 bases left between them. Looked up from germline, CDR1 is DFQATT and CDR2 is SNEGSKA (reference sequence). The CDR3 consists of 15 residues. CDR3 nucleotide sequence: TGCAGTGCTAGTATCCAGGCAGGCCAAAACTATGGCTACACCTTC. This sequence encodes CSASIQAGQNYGYTF.

This clone was detected once. The rearrangement links TRBV24-1 to TRBJ2-6, with a tentative D call TRBD2 (5 bases). The CDR3 is 19 residues long. Germline-derived CDR1 and CDR2 are KGHDR and SFDVKD. Deletions cut 7 bases from V and 2 bases from J, with 23 bases between. CDR3 nucleotide sequence: TGTGCCACCAGCCCACGACATGGCGCTGGACTTGCTGGGGCCAACGTCCTGACTTTC. Amino acid sequence: CATSPRHGAGLAGANVLTF.

The chain couples TRBV15 to TRBJ1-2, with 7 bases lining up with TRBD1. This CDR3 comprises 13 residues. The germline V gene encodes CDR1 LNHNV and CDR2 YYDKDF (reference sequence). The V gene end was trimmed by 6 bases and the J gene end by 0 bases; junction bases not matched to a gene: 1. In DNA, the CDR3 is TGTGCCACCAGGGGACAGACTAACTATGGCTACACCTTC. Translated: CATRGQTNYGYTF.

The V and J genes are TRBV5-1 and TRBJ2-7, with 7 nucleotides matching TRBD1. CDR1 is SGHRS, CDR2 YFSETQ, per germline. With V trimmed by 0 bases and J by 3 bases, 3 bases remained unmatched. CDR3 length: 14 residues. The CDR3 here is CASSLATGDYEQYF. Written as DNA, the CDR3 is TGCGCCAGCAGCTTGGCAACAGGGGACTACGAGCAGTACTTC.

The count of this clone is one. The CDR3: CASSGTSGNSYEQYF. CDR3 sequence (DNA): TGTGCCAGCAGCGGGACTAGCGGGAACTCCTACGAGCAGTACTTC. V gene TRBV7-2 combines with J gene TRBJ2-7, with 13 bases that match TRBD2. V lost 5 bases and J lost 0; bases outside the gene matches: 1. This CDR3 contains 15 residues. Germline V CDR1 and CDR2: SGHTA, FQGNSA. Based on the CDR3 plus reference TRBV7-2 and TRBJ2-7, the full variable domain is GAGVSQSPSNKVTEKGKDVELRCDPISGHTALYWYRQSLGQGLEFLIYFQGNSAPDKSGLPSDRFSAERTGGSVSTLTIQRTQQEDSAVYLCASSGTSGNSYEQYFGPGTRLTVT.

V and J are TRBV4-2 and TRBJ2-5; D may be TRBD1 (5 bases). The germline V gene has CDR1 LGHNA and CDR2 YNFKEQ. V was cut by 1 base and J by 2 bases, with 14 bases left in between. The CDR3 sequence is 16 residues long. For the CDR3, the DNA is TGTGCCAGCAGCCAAGGCCATGTAGGGGAACAAGAGACCCAGTACTTC. Protein product: CASSQGHVGEQETQYF.

The J gene is TRBJ2-7, the V gene TRBV6-2 or TRBV6-3; a weak D match, TRBD2 (5 bases). The CDR3 extends over 13 amino acids. Germline CDR1 is MNHEY and CDR2 is SVGEGT. V lost 1 base and J lost 12, with 16 bases in between. The chain's CDR3 is CASSYLSRGGRYF. DNA of the CDR3: TGTGCCAGCAGTTACTTATCTCGCGGAGGACGGTACTTC.

This clone has at least ten counts. The V and J genes are TRBV7-8 and TRBJ1-5, with D hard to call. Germline CDR1 is SGHVS and CDR2 is FQNEAQ. The V gene lost 1 base and the J gene lost 7 bases, with 14 bases spanning the gap. CDR3 length: 15 residues. The CDR3 sequence is CASSLGGRGDQPQHF. The CDR3 DNA reads TGTGCCAGCAGCTTAGGAGGCCGGGGAGACCAGCCCCAGCATTTT.

V is TRBV18 and J is TRBJ1-1; D unresolved. This CDR3 has 13 amino acids. V lost 2 bases and J lost 2, with 6 bases in between. In germline, CDR1 is KGHSH, CDR2 LQKENI. The CDR3 is CASSPIQNTEAFF. CDR3 sequence (DNA): TGTGCCAGCTCACCAATCCAAAACACTGAAGCTTTCTTT.

The chain couples TRBV11-3 to TRBJ2-4, with TRBD1 identical over 8 bases. Trimming cost V 11 bases and J 1 base; bases outside gene matches: 10. The germline V gene encodes CDR1 SGHNT and CDR2 YENEEA. This CDR3 is built from 15 residues. CDR3 sequence: CARHRGKLAKNIQYF. DNA of the CDR3: TGTGCCCGGCACAGGGGGAAACTGGCCAAAAACATTCAGTACTTC.

This rearrangement joins TRBV30 to TRBJ2-7; D is perhaps TRBD2 (7 bases). Trimming pared 1 base from V and 1 base from J, leaving 20 bases between. The CDR3 spans 17 residues. Germline assignment: CDR1 GTSNPN and CDR2 SVGIG (reference sequence). The CDR3: CAWSGGGGSKRSYEQYF. CDR3 DNA: TGTGCCTGGAGTGGCGGGGGCGGGAGCAAGAGGTCCTACGAGCAGTACTTC.

The chain is built from TRBV28 and TRBJ2-7, with 7 nucleotides matching TRBD1. Germline V gives CDR1 MDHEN, CDR2 SYDVKM. V lost 2 bases, J lost 3 bases, and 13 bases stayed unmatched. This CDR3 has 17 residues. CDR3 in DNA: TGTGCCAGCAGTTTACTCTCCTGGCGTCAGGGGGACTACGAGCAGTACTTC. Translating it yields CASSLLSWRQGDYEQYF. Full variable domain (outside the CDR3, taken from reference TRBV28 and TRBJ2-7): DVKVTQSSRYLVKRTGEKVFLECVQDMDHENMFWYRQDPGLGLRLIYFSYDVKMKEKGDIPEGYSVSREKKERFSLILESASTNQTSMYLCASSLLSWRQGDYEQYFGPGTRLTVT.

The chain couples TRBV3-1 (or the pseudogene TRBV3-2) to TRBJ2-3; 7 nucleotides line up with TRBD1. The CDR3 sequence is 15 residues long. CDR1 is LGHDT and CDR2 is YNNKEL in the germline V gene (reference sequence). The V segment lost 4 bases and the J segment 1 base; nucleotides outside the gene matches: 5. The CDR3 DNA follows: TGTGCCAGCAGCCGACGACAGGGAGGCACAGATACGCAGTATTTT. This sequence encodes CASSRRQGGTDTQYF.

In its sample, this clone was seen once. The chain employs TRBV12-5 and TRBJ2-5, with 8 bases fitting TRBD1. The CDR3 is made up of 14 amino acids. V was pared by 2 bases and J by 5 bases, with 4 bases of the junction left unmatched. Looked up from germline, CDR1 is LGHNT and CDR2 is FRNRAP. The CDR3 bases are TGTGCTAGTGGTTTGCCAAGACAGGGGGAGACCCAGTACTTC. Its translation: CASGLPRQGETQYF.